Presented here are 14 T cell receptor beta chains from one specimen sequenced in a study of T cell changes during pregnancy in multiple sclerosis. The table came from immunoSEQ multiplex PCR; TCRdb's copy has only in-frame clones and leaves some out. The sample includes tens of thousands of clones, 85% to 95% seen only once; the top ten take approximately 2.2%. Material: peripheral blood, obtained after pregnancy. These receptors came from a female donor with multiple sclerosis, enrolled in a pregnancy study.

The V call is TRBV19, the J call TRBJ2-1; D not resolved. Trimming shortened V by 3 bases and J by 8 bases, and 14 bases separated the two germline ends. CDR1 is LNHDA and CDR2 is SQIVND in the germline V gene (reference sequence). The CDR3 runs to 14 residues. The CDR3 DNA follows: TGTGCCAGTAGTATGGTTTCCAGTGTCTATGAGCAGTTCTTC. Translation: CASSMVSSVYEQFF.

V usage is TRBV27 and J usage is TRBJ2-7; D perhaps matches TRBD1 (6 bases). The CDR3 has 19 residues. Trimming shortened V by 6 bases and J by 3 bases, and 30 bases separated the two germline ends. Germline assignment: CDR1 MNHEY and CDR2 SMNVEV (reference sequence). The CDR3 loop is CASRPNSGTTTYLGYEQYF. CDR3 nucleotides: TGTGCCAGCAGACCCAACTCCGGGACAACGACTTACCTGGGCTACGAGCAGTACTTC.

The chain couples TRBV4-1 to TRBJ2-1, with D perhaps TRBD2 (7 bases). The CDR3 consists of 16 residues. Trimming stripped 1 base from V and 1 base from J, with 11 bases between. The germline V gene encodes CDR1 MGHRA and CDR2 YSYEKL. The CDR3 here is CASSQGAGASYNEQFF. The CDR3 coding sequence is TGCGCCAGCAGCCAAGGTGCGGGGGCGTCCTACAATGAGCAGTTCTTC.

The chain employs TRBV29-1 and TRBJ1-1; 9 bases align to TRBD1. In germline, CDR1 is SQVTM, CDR2 ANQGSEA. Trimming cost V 1 base and J 6 bases; bases outside gene matches: 9. The CDR3 runs 15 residues. This chain's CDR3 is CSVEATGGARAEAFF. CDR3 coding DNA: TGCAGCGTTGAAGCTACAGGGGGCGCGAGGGCTGAAGCTTTCTTT. The full variable domain, with the rest looked up from reference TRBV29-1 and TRBJ1-1, is SAVISQKPSRDICQRGTSLTIQCQVDSQVTMMFWYRQQPGQSLTLIATANQGSEATYESGFVIDKFPISRPNLTFSTLTVSNMSPEDSSIYLCSVEATGGARAEAFFGQGTRLTVV.

This chain joins TRBV25-1 and TRBJ1-1; tentatively, D is TRBD1 (6 bases). Trimming took 5 bases from V and 3 from J, leaving 19 bases between them. Germline values: CDR1 MGHDK, CDR2 SYGVNS. The CDR3 is 16 amino acids. The CDR3 bases are TGTGCCAGCAGTCGGGGGGGGGCTAGACAGGACACTGAAGCTTTCTTT. It translates to CASSRGGARQDTEAFF. Combining the CDR3 with reference TRBV25-1 and TRBJ1-1 gives the whole variable domain EADIYQTPRYLVIGTGKKITLECSQTMGHDKMYWYQQDPGMELHLIHYSYGVNSTEKGDLSSESTVSRIRTEHFPLTLESARPSHTSQYLCASSRGGARQDTEAFFGQGTRLTVV.

The V call is TRBV7-6, the J call TRBJ2-5; the D gene is possibly TRBD2 (5 bases). The length of the CDR3 is 11 residues. V dropped 4 bases and J dropped 9 bases, with 9 bases sitting between them. Per the germline V gene, CDR1 is SGHVS and CDR2 is FNYEAQ. The CDR3 DNA is TGTGCCAGCAGCTCCGCGAGGGCCCAGTACTTC. Amino acids: CASSSARAQYF.

This clone has only one observation. The V and J genes are TRBV5-4 and TRBJ1-4; the D gene is possibly TRBD1 (5 bases). The germline V gene encodes CDR1 SGHNT and CDR2 YYREEE (reference sequence). The CDR3 loop spans 15 amino acids. Trimming removed 4 bases from V and 6 bases from J, with 16 bases in between. CDR3 sequence reads: CASSRNGGLDEKLFF. Written as DNA, the CDR3 is TGTGCCAGCAGCCGCAACGGGGGGTTAGATGAAAAACTGTTTTTT.

V usage is TRBV4-2 and J usage is TRBJ2-2, with a possible D match to TRBD2 (7 bases). V shed 3 bases and J shed 6 bases, with 20 bases lying between them. The V gene's germline CDR1 is LGHNA and CDR2 YNFKEQ. The CDR3 consists of 17 residues. CDR3 residues: CASSHPRTGRDSGELFF. The CDR3 DNA reads as TGTGCCAGCAGCCACCCCAGAACAGGGAGGGACTCCGGGGAGCTGTTTTTT.

This sequence joins TRBV6-1 and TRBJ2-3; 10 nucleotides match TRBD1. There are 14 residues in the CDR3. Germline V gene sequence: CDR1 MNHNS, CDR2 SASEGT. The junction had 5 bases not matched to a gene; V was cut back by 4 bases and J by 7 bases. The CDR3 DNA reads TGTGCCAGCAGTGGAGGACAGGGGGGGAATACGCAGTATTTT. Protein sequence: CASSGGQGGNTQYF.

The chain uses TRBV10-3 and TRBJ2-5, with TRBD2 as a possible D gene (5 bases). The CDR3 runs 13 residues. From germline, CDR1 is ENHRY and CDR2 SYGVKD. Trimming removed 6 bases at V and 7 bases at J, with 15 bases between. The CDR3 DNA reads as TGTGCCATCAGGGAGGCGGCGGAGACGACCCAGTACTTC. Encoded protein: CAIREAAETTQYF.

This chain uses TRBV25-1 with TRBJ1-2; D ambiguous. Germline CDR1 MGHDK, CDR2 SYGVNS. The CDR3 covers 14 residues. Trimming stripped 8 bases from V and 8 bases from J, with 21 bases between. In nucleotides, the CDR3 is TGTGCCAGCCTAGGAGCGGGGTTCCCCGGGGGCTACACCTTC. Its translation: CASLGAGFPGGYTF.

This chain connects TRBV19 to TRBJ2-1, with D possibly being TRBD2 (6 bases). Trimming stripped 3 bases from V and 4 bases from J, with 16 bases between. The CDR3 loop spans 16 amino acids. CDR1 and CDR2 (germline): LNHDA, SQIVND (reference sequence). The CDR3 here is CASSIIAGRTYNEQFF. The CDR3 coding sequence is TGTGCCAGTAGTATTATCGCGGGACGGACATACAATGAGCAGTTCTTC.

This chain links TRBV29-1 with TRBJ2-7; 12 bases map to TRBD2. This CDR3 is built from 14 residues. Germline V lookup: CDR1 SQVTM, CDR2 ANQGSEA. Trimming cost V 4 bases and J 3 bases; bases outside gene matches: 4. The CDR3 loop is CSVVILAGGYEQYF. CDR3 bases: TGCAGCGTTGTAATACTAGCGGGAGGCTACGAGCAGTACTTC.

The rearrangement links TRBV29-1 to TRBJ2-7; D might be TRBD1 (6 bases). The CDR3 loop spans 13 amino acids. Trimming cost V 5 bases and J 4 bases, with 15 bases left between them. Germline V gives CDR1 SQVTM, CDR2 ANQGSEA. The CDR3 DNA follows: TGCAGCGTTACCCGGGACACCTTTTACGAGCAGTACTTC. Protein: CSVTRDTFYEQYF.